Presented here are 10 T cell receptor beta chains from one specimen sequenced in a study of OX40 agonist ivuxolimab in advanced cancers. Libraries were made using the immunoSEQ multiplex PCR assay. This immuneACCESS table, as held by TCRdb, lists in-frame sequences with V and J called but not all clones. Of the missing ones, under half trace to an unresolved V gene in checked studies; the others have no known cause. The sample data list about 61,000 clones, and 70% to 90% of these were observed just once. The ten most abundant clones make up around 1.9% of the sample. The sequenced sample was CD4+ or CD8+ T cells sorted from blood, obtained in a trial of the OX40 agonist ivuxolimab. Receptors were obtained from an adult with an advanced solid tumor such as melanoma, head and neck, liver or kidney cancer.

The gene calls are TRBV28 and TRBJ2-7, with a possible D match to TRBD1 (5 bases). This CDR3 comprises 12 residues. The V and J ends lost 5 bases and 3 bases respectively, with 8 bases between them. Germline CDR1 is MDHEN and CDR2 is SYDVKM. CDR3 protein: CASSKTDYEQYF. The CDR3 nucleotides are TGTGCCAGCAGTAAGACAGACTACGAGCAGTACTTC.

This chain joins TRBV29-1 and TRBJ2-2; D unresolved. This CDR3 spans 11 amino acids. The V gene's germline CDR1 is SQVTM and CDR2 ANQGSEA. V lost 3 bases, J lost 7 bases, and 6 bases lay in between. DNA for the CDR3: TGCAGCGTTGACGGTTACGGGGAGCTGTTTTTT. Its translation is CSVDGYGELFF.

In its sample, this clone was seen once. J is TRBJ1-5 and V is TRBV10-3; no clear D gene. CDR1 is ENHRY and CDR2 is SYGVKD in the germline V gene. Trimming left V 7 bases short and J 1 base short, with 17 bases between. This CDR3 contains 16 residues. The CDR3 DNA sequence: TGTGCCATCAACGGTCGGTCGAGTAGCAGCAATCAGCCCCAGCATTTT. This encodes CAINGRSSSSNQPQHF.

This rearrangement joins TRBV2 to TRBJ2-3; TRBD1 aligns across 7 bases. This CDR3 region has 14 residues. Trimming took 8 bases from V and 4 from J; bases not matched to a gene: 9. Germline V CDR1 and CDR2: SNHLY, FYNNEI. The CDR3, as DNA: TGTGCCAGCGGTTGGGACAGAAGTTCAGATACGCAGTATTTT. Residues: CASGWDRSSDTQYF.

The chain uses TRBV7-2 and TRBJ1-2, with D unresolved. Germline loops: CDR1 SGHTA, CDR2 FQGNSA. The V end lost 5 bases, the J end lost 4 bases, and 11 bases lay between the germline ends. The CDR3 has 13 amino acids. DNA for the CDR3: TGTGCCAGCAGCGAGCTGACGGTCTATGGCTACACCTTC. It specifies CASSELTVYGYTF.

A note on this clone: One end of the junction is discordant with germline, which a read error may explain. V and J are TRBV7-7 and TRBJ2-5, with D maybe TRBD1 (6 bases). This CDR3 has 16 residues. Germline V gene data show CDR1 as SSHAT and CDR2 as FNYEAQ (reference sequence). The CDR3 loop reads CASSTQGSAAAETQYF. CDR3 nucleotide sequence: TGTGCTAGCAGTACACAGGGTTCTGCCGCGGCGGAGACCCAGTACTTC.

CDR3 loop: CASSVVFSSNEQFF. The CDR3 DNA follows: TGTGCCAGCAGCGTAGTCTTTAGCTCAAATGAGCAGTTCTTC. The V gene is TRBV9, the J gene TRBJ2-1, with unresolved D. Germline V gene sequence: CDR1 SGDLS, CDR2 YYNGEE. Trimming pared 0 bases from V and 7 bases from J, leaving 11 bases between. This CDR3 is 14 amino acids long.

The V call is TRBV28, the J call TRBJ2-7, with 7 bases matching TRBD1. This CDR3 contains 14 residues. Looked up from germline, CDR1 is MDHEN and CDR2 is SYDVKM. V shed 4 bases, J shed 7 bases, and the junction held 10 bases outside the gene matches. The CDR3 region is CASSSGQTLREQYF. Here the CDR3 DNA reads TGTGCCAGCAGTTCGGGACAGACCCTACGGGAGCAGTACTTC.

This chain joins TRBV11-3 and TRBJ1-1; a weak D match, TRBD1 (6 bases). Germline loops: CDR1 SGHNT, CDR2 YENEEA. The CDR3 covers 16 residues. Trimming cost V 5 bases and J 6 bases, with 22 bases left between them. Here the CDR3 reads CASSPGGHRAHAEAFF. As DNA, the CDR3 is TGTGCCAGCAGCCCCGGCGGGCACAGGGCTCATGCTGAAGCTTTCTTT.

The chain links TRBV28 to TRBJ1-2, with 10 bases identical to TRBD1. Trimming at V came to 3 bases and at J to 3 bases, leaving 7 bases not matched to a gene. CDR3 size: 16 residues. The germline V gene encodes CDR1 MDHEN and CDR2 SYDVKM. CDR3 coding DNA: TGTGCCAGCAGTTTTTCGGACAGGGGGGGCTACTATGGCTACACCTTC. Protein product: CASSFSDRGGYYGYTF.